This TCR beta chain was recovered during a study of glioma-infiltrating T cells. TCR alpha and beta CDR3 regions were amplified from RNA using iRepertoire nested multiplex PCR. MiXCR was run by TCRdb on the multiplex PCR reads, yielding one entry per CDR3 protein. The data hold 300,000 to 450,000 distinct CDR3 sequences, with roughly two fifths observed a single time. This CDR3 is built from 13 residues. Germline values: CDR1 MNHNS, CDR2 SASEGT. V dropped 6 bases and J dropped 8; count of bases not matched to a gene: 6. There are many counts of this clonotype. The receptor was derived from a human donor with low-grade glioma or glioblastoma, undergoing nonglioma brain surgery, or in good health (not recorded which). Input material: glioma tissue, nonneoplastic brain tissue, or PBMCs (not recorded which). The V gene is TRBV6-1, the J gene TRBJ1-2; 10 nucleotides align to TRBD1. This CDR3 is CASSPGTGVGYTF. In nucleotides, the CDR3 is TGTGCCAGCAGCCCCGGGACAGGGGTAGGCTACACCTTC.